Included here is one T cell receptor (beta chain) sequence, with context. Its antigen is currently unknown. This entry belongs to a study of cytomegalovirus exposure and HLA in healthy donors. On the study more broadly: About 180 million T cells yielded 117 million unique TCR beta sequences in earlier analysis.

Unmatched junction bases numbered 10, after V lost 2 bases and J lost 5 bases. Germline CDR1 and CDR2: LNHDA and SQIVND (reference sequence). CDR3 length equals 16 residues. PCR amplification relied on 60 Vbeta primers (plus 13 Jbeta primers). TCRdb's table, derived via immunoSEQ multiplex PCR, lists solely in-frame clones and lacks some. The sample has about 53,000 clones; the top ten hold under 15%. Study conclusions and caveats: Among the sequence variants, a highly shared cluster was likely an artifact of sequencing. According to an earlier analysis, most TCR beta V segments yielded productive rearrangements about 87% or about 30% of the time.

The chain employs TRBV19 and TRBJ1-1; 8 positions agree with TRBD1. Material for sequencing was PBMCs. The source is a man aged 18 to 29 in good health and CMV-seropositive. CDR3 sequence (DNA): TGTGCCAGTAGTATAAAGGCAGGGGGCGTACGTACTGAAGCTTTCTTT. Its translation is CASSIKAGGVRTEAFF.